This T cell receptor beta chain was profiled in a study of T cells in Graves' hyperthyroidism and ophthalmopathy. Findings of the study overall: Ophthalmopathy and stable hyperthyroidism were told apart by a 13 V-J model. Most thyroid clonotypes expanded above 0.001 were also detected in blood.

The germline gives CDR1 ENHRY, CDR2 SYGVKD. V was pared by 3 bases and J by 5 bases, with 17 bases between. The CDR3 is 15 amino acids. RNA transcripts were the template for amplifying TCR beta CDR3 regions. When the TCR CDR3 underwent first-round RT-PCR, the HTBI primer set was used. TCRdb used MiXCR to reprocess the multiplex PCR reads, holding one entry per CDR3 protein. The repertoire holds around 540,000 distinct CDR3 sequences, approximately 16% seen once, with over 25% in the top ten. This clonotype was observed a handful of times. Its specificity is unknown. Those patients with uncontrolled infection, other autoimmune disease, pregnancy or lactation were excluded. The source of the PBMCs was less than 12 ml of fresh peripheral blood.

Sequenced input: blood. The chain employs TRBV10-3 and TRBJ2-7; D unresolved. This TCR came from a woman aged 25-40 years with Graves' ophthalmopathy. CDR3 in amino acids: CAISDSQFRVNEQYF. The DNA of the CDR3 is TGTGCCATCAGTGACTCACAGTTTAGAGTGAACGAGCAGTACTTC.